Listed below are T cell receptor beta chains from one sample, sequenced in a study of monozygotic twins with inflammatory bowel disease. One entry per CDR3 protein, without DNA, is what TCRdb gives after re-calling the 5' RACE reads. The sample table sets out around 410,000 distinct CDR3 sequences. Sequencing used blood. Receptor source: a human donor with ulcerative colitis or Crohn's disease, or a healthy co-twin of an affected twin (not recorded which). Both conserved end residues are part of each CDR3.

V gene: TRBV10-1; J gene: TRBJ2-3; CDR3 protein: CASSDQKGAGGSTQYF
V gene: TRBV14; J gene: TRBJ2-1; CDR3 protein: CASSPLAFSSYNEQFF
V gene: TRBV5-1; J gene: TRBJ2-7; CDR3 protein: CASSLATTYEQYF
V gene: TRBV11-2; J gene: TRBJ2-2; CDR3 protein: CASSFLREYGELFF
V gene: TRBV12-3/TRBV12-4; J gene: TRBJ1-1; CDR3 protein: CASSFFPGKNTEAFF
V gene: TRBV18; J gene: TRBJ2-3; CDR3 protein: CASSPMPTTDTQYF
V gene: TRBV20-1; J gene: TRBJ1-1; CDR3 protein: CSETQGENPEAFF
V gene: TRBV11-2; J gene: TRBJ2-5; CDR3 protein: CASRPRAGIRETQYF
V gene: TRBV27; J gene: TRBJ2-5; CDR3 protein: CASSFSPWETQYF
V gene: TRBV25-1; J gene: TRBJ1-1; CDR3 protein: CASSELSVNTEAFF
V gene: TRBV3-1; J gene: TRBJ2-1; CDR3 protein: CASSDTSGEQFF
V gene: TRBV20-1; J gene: TRBJ1-5; CDR3 protein: CSASLRRQGNQPQHF
V gene: TRBV7-6; J gene: TRBJ2-3; CDR3 protein: CASSLITSGRRADTQYF
V gene: TRBV7-9; J gene: TRBJ2-7; CDR3 protein: CASSPVGTPYEQYF
V gene: TRBV20-1; J gene: TRBJ1-4; CDR3 protein: CSAPQGAMDEKLFF
V gene: TRBV7-2; J gene: TRBJ2-5; CDR3 protein: CASSQAGRETQYF
V gene: TRBV12-3/TRBV12-4; J gene: TRBJ1-1; CDR3 protein: CASSKDRLKNTEAFF
V gene: TRBV3-1; J gene: TRBJ2-1; CDR3 protein: CASSPDRGFNEQFF
V gene: TRBV7-9; J gene: TRBJ1-2; CDR3 protein: CASSLWDSPLGYTF
V gene: TRBV6-6; J gene: TRBJ1-5; CDR3 protein: CASTDGTHQPQHF
V gene: TRBV6-2/TRBV6-3; J gene: TRBJ2-1; CDR3 protein: CASSYSTQVLLYNEQFF
V gene: TRBV24-1; J gene: TRBJ2-3; CDR3 protein: CATSDLGGHTDTQYF
V gene: TRBV5-1; J gene: TRBJ2-7; CDR3 protein: CASRERASYEQYF
V gene: TRBV5-1; J gene: TRBJ1-1; CDR3 protein: CASSLAGSWVGDTEAFF
V gene: TRBV21-1; J gene: TRBJ2-1; CDR3 protein: CASSTRGGGAPSYNEQFF
V gene: TRBV5-5; J gene: TRBJ1-1; CDR3 protein: CASSPGQHNSEAFF
V gene: TRBV11-2; J gene: TRBJ1-2; CDR3 protein: CASSLVTSNYGYTF
V gene: TRBV3-1; J gene: TRBJ1-2; CDR3 protein: CASSQSGASYTF
V gene: TRBV30; J gene: TRBJ2-1; CDR3 protein: CAWSVKQTSSYNEQFF
V gene: TRBV3-1; J gene: TRBJ1-3; CDR3 protein: CASSQDAGAGNTIYF
V gene: TRBV6-5; J gene: TRBJ2-3; CDR3 protein: CASGGTYTDTQYF
V gene: TRBV30; J gene: TRBJ1-5; CDR3 protein: CAWSRMAVNQPQHF
V gene: TRBV6-1; J gene: TRBJ2-1; CDR3 protein: CASSRLAGGVGNEQFF
V gene: TRBV27; J gene: TRBJ1-1; CDR3 protein: CASGQGVKAFF
V gene: TRBV5-6; J gene: TRBJ1-2; CDR3 protein: CASREGLYGNYGYTF
V gene: TRBV7-2; J gene: TRBJ1-1; CDR3 protein: CASSLIKVPPDTEAFF
V gene: TRBV3-1; J gene: TRBJ2-7; CDR3 protein: CASSQITSGGAYEQYF
V gene: TRBV11-2; J gene: TRBJ2-5; CDR3 protein: CASTEVGETQYF
V gene: TRBV29-1; J gene: TRBJ2-2; CDR3 protein: CSAPDGAGELFF
V gene: TRBV20-1; J gene: TRBJ2-5; CDR3 protein: CSASSVRLHETQYF
V gene: TRBV29-1; J gene: TRBJ1-1; CDR3 protein: CSAHGGGAEAFF
V gene: TRBV5-1; J gene: TRBJ2-7; CDR3 protein: CASNAGQGTYEQYF
V gene: TRBV6-5; J gene: TRBJ1-1; CDR3 protein: CASSYGYGTEAFF
V gene: TRBV7-9; J gene: TRBJ1-4; CDR3 protein: CASSGPGGSNEKLFF
V gene: TRBV29-1; J gene: TRBJ1-4; CDR3 protein: CSVSGGEEKLFF
V gene: TRBV6-1; J gene: TRBJ1-5; CDR3 protein: CASRMERAIEWSNQPQHF
V gene: TRBV6-5; J gene: TRBJ1-2; CDR3 protein: CASSYLSEGSNYGYTF